This T cell receptor beta chain was obtained from a study of shared clonotypes between healthy human individuals. Study-wide background: Ranging from 18 to 49 in age, donors were two women and three men. Overall study findings and caveats: Relative to memory subsets, naive subsets generally showed larger estimated richness. Sampling covered blood only; tissue repertoires likely differ. Rarefaction showed that sequencing of sorted subsets was incomplete (despite large depth).

As concerns this clone: Its antigen remains unidentified.

Naive CD8 populations comprised CD45RO-negative cells positively selected for CCR7, excluding terminally differentiated effector memory CD45RA+ cells. Data came from immunoSEQ multiplex PCR; TCRdb stores just in-frame clones and leaves some out. The sample contains about 820,000 clones, 80% to 95% of which appear only once. Sequencing used naive CD8+ T cells sorted from blood. The receptor comes from a man aged 30 to 45 in good health.

This CDR3 is CASSQAGPDEQFF. CDR3 bases: TGCGCCAGCAGCCAAGCCGGACCGGACGAGCAGTTCTTC. This chain connects TRBV4-1 to TRBJ2-1; no clear D. The CDR3 contains 13 residues. Trimming removed 1 base at V and 10 bases at J, with 11 bases between. Germline CDR1 reads MGHRA; CDR2 reads YSYEKL.